These 21 T cell receptor beta chains share one sample of origin, sequenced in a study of blood T cell repertoires in COVID-19 (dated by TCRdb to 2018 to 2021). The receptor library was made with the immunoSEQ multiplex PCR assay. What TCRdb holds here is the immuneACCESS table cut down to in-frame rearrangements. Part of the clones is not present; checked against another copy, under half of the missing clones reflect an unresolved V gene, and the others are unexplained. For this sample the table gives about 170,000 clones, of which approximately 84% were detected only once. Together, the top ten hold roughly 7.1% of the sample. The specimen was peripheral blood. These receptors all stem from a man aged 35 to 55 who had recovered from COVID-19.

The chain links TRBV3-1 (or the pseudogene TRBV3-2) to TRBJ1-4; TRBD1 matches 7 bases. V was clipped by 3 bases and J by 6 bases; unmatched bases: 7. CDR1 LGHDT and CDR2 YNNKEL come from the germline V gene (reference sequence). The CDR3 is 15 residues long. CDR3 DNA sequence: TGTGCCAGCAGCCAGGGATGGAGGGGGCATGAAAAACTGTTTTTT. It is translated as CASSQGWRGHEKLFF.

This clone was observed a handful of times. The chain uses TRBV6-2 or TRBV6-3 and TRBJ2-6; no firm D call. The germline V gene encodes CDR1 MNHEY and CDR2 SVGEGT. There are 15 residues in the CDR3. V lost 2 bases and J lost 0, with 5 bases in between. CDR3 sequence: CASSYRHSGANVLTF. For the CDR3, the DNA is TGTGCCAGCAGTTACCGACACTCTGGGGCCAACGTCCTGACTTTC.

The chain links TRBV9 to TRBJ2-1; 8 bases map to TRBD2. Looked up from germline, CDR1 is SGDLS and CDR2 is YYNGEE. Unmatched junction bases numbered 9, after V lost 0 bases and J lost 7 bases. This CDR3 region has 16 residues. CDR3 loop: CASSVATASGSNEQFF. CDR3 nucleotides: TGTGCCAGCAGCGTAGCTACGGCGAGCGGGAGTAATGAGCAGTTCTTC.

This chain connects TRBV11-2 to TRBJ1-4; D ambiguous. V lost 5 bases, J lost 0 bases, and 16 bases lay in between. CDR1 SGHAT and CDR2 FQNNGV come from the germline V gene. The CDR3 covers 17 residues. The CDR3 is CASSHSMEIATNEKLFF. CDR3 coding DNA: TGTGCCAGCAGCCATTCGATGGAGATAGCAACTAATGAAAAACTGTTTTTT.

V gene TRBV29-1 combines with J gene TRBJ2-1, with D possibly being TRBD2 (5 bases). Germline V gives CDR1 SQVTM, CDR2 ANQGSEA. CDR3 length: 13 residues. V lost 3 bases, J lost 7 bases, and 13 bases lay in between. CDR3 protein: CSVDPEAGNEQFF. The CDR3 coding sequence is TGCAGCGTTGACCCGGAGGCTGGGAATGAGCAGTTCTTC.

This chain uses TRBV29-1 with TRBJ1-6, with TRBD1 matching 7 bases. Germline CDR1 reads SQVTM; CDR2 reads ANQGSEA. V gave up 4 bases and J gave up 9 bases; unmatched junction bases: 6. This CDR3 comprises 13 residues. DNA of the CDR3: TGCAGCGTTGGAGGGGGCCGGGGTTCACCCCTCCACTTT. Protein sequence: CSVGGGRGSPLHF.

The V gene is TRBV28, the J gene TRBJ1-5; no clear D gene. This CDR3 comprises 11 residues. V lost 8 bases, J lost 2 bases, and 4 bases lay in between. Per the germline V gene, CDR1 is MDHEN and CDR2 is SYDVKM. The CDR3 loop reads CASQGNQPQHF. Written as DNA, the CDR3 is TGTGCCAGCCAGGGCAATCAGCCCCAGCATTTT.

The gene calls are TRBV4-3 and TRBJ2-7; 13 nucleotides match TRBD2. Trimming removed 2 bases from V and 5 bases from J; junction bases left unmatched: 15. There are 19 residues in the CDR3. Germline-derived CDR1 and CDR2 are LGHNA and YSLEER. The CDR3 region has the DNA TGCGCCAGCAGCCAACACGGGACTAGCGGGGAAGTAAGTGCAAACGAGCAGTACTTC. Amino acid sequence: CASSQHGTSGEVSANEQYF.

This rearrangement joins TRBV2 to TRBJ2-1; 7 nucleotides line up with TRBD1. V was clipped by 6 bases and J by 4 bases; unmatched bases: 9. The CDR3 contains 15 residues. Germline values: CDR1 SNHLY, CDR2 FYNNEI. The CDR3 nucleotides are TGTGCCAGCAGCCGCCGGACAGGAACGTACAATGAGCAGTTCTTC. Translation: CASSRRTGTYNEQFF.

This clone was recorded only once. The genes are TRBV4-1 and TRBJ1-4; the D is unclear. Trimming removed 2 bases at V and 4 bases at J, with 14 bases between. The CDR3 spans 16 residues. Germline-derived CDR1 and CDR2 are MGHRA and YSYEKL. CDR3 sequence: CASSQSLQYHNEKLFF. CDR3 DNA sequence: TGCGCCAGCAGCCAATCTCTACAGTATCATAATGAAAAACTGTTTTTT.

In this sample, this clone turned up a few times. As DNA, the CDR3 is TGTGCCAGCAGCGCTGGGCTAGCAGGAACCGGGGAGCTGTTTTTT. This sequence encodes CASSAGLAGTGELFF. V usage is TRBV9 and J usage is TRBJ2-2; maybe TRBD2 (5 bases). This CDR3 region has 15 residues. V was trimmed by 3 bases and J by 5 bases, leaving 14 bases between them. The germline V gene has CDR1 SGDLS and CDR2 YYNGEE.

This clone was counted a single time. This rearrangement joins TRBV2 to TRBJ1-4; D is possibly TRBD1 (6 bases). Germline CDR1 and CDR2: SNHLY and FYNNEI. V lost 6 bases to trimming and J lost 5 bases, with 13 bases between them. The CDR3 extends over 14 amino acids. CDR3 sequence: CASRDSLQNEKLFF. The CDR3 bases are TGTGCCAGCAGGGACAGCTTACAGAATGAAAAACTGTTTTTT. The full variable domain, rest sourced from reference TRBV2 and TRBJ1-4, is EPEVTQTPSHQVTQMGQEVILRCVPISNHLYFYWYRQILGQKVEFLVSFYNNEISEKSEIFDDQFSVERPDGSNFTLKIRSTKLEDSAMYFCASRDSLQNEKLFFGSGTQLSVL.

This clone was seen just once. A read error may account for a junction end that differs from germline. The J gene is TRBJ1-1, the V gene TRBV28; D is ambiguous. CDR3 length equals 14 residues. Germline V gene data show CDR1 as MDHEN and CDR2 as SYDVKM. This CDR3 reads CTSSFPRIYTEAFF. CDR3 coding DNA: TGTACCAGCAGTTTCCCCAGGATTTACACTGAAGCTTTCTTT.

CDR3 in DNA: TGTGCCACCAGCAGAGAAGTAGCGTCTAATGAAAAACTGTTTTTT. It yields the protein CATSREVASNEKLFF. J is TRBJ1-4 and V is TRBV15; D remains unclear. This CDR3 is built from 15 residues. Germline V CDR1 and CDR2: LNHNV, YYDKDF (reference sequence). Trimming stripped 0 bases from V and 3 bases from J, with 8 bases between.

The rearrangement joins TRBV7-2 to TRBJ1-2; 7 positions agree with TRBD1. The CDR3 has 14 amino acids. The ends lost 4 bases at V and 4 bases at J; junction bases unmatched: 6. CDR1 and CDR2 from the germline V gene are SGHTA and FQGNSA. The CDR3 sequence is CASSSNWDSYGYTF. CDR3 bases: TGTGCCAGCAGCTCTAATTGGGACAGCTATGGCTACACCTTC.

The chain employs TRBV7-2 and TRBJ1-1; D gene uncertain. The CDR3 loop spans 15 amino acids. The ends were cut back, 6 bases at V and 3 bases at J, with 17 bases in the middle. Germline lookup yields CDR1 SGHTA and CDR2 FQGNSA. The CDR3 spells CASSRRVQVDTEAFF. CDR3 sequence (DNA): TGTGCCAGCAGTCGTAGAGTTCAGGTGGACACTGAAGCTTTCTTT.

Comment on this clone: Distinct nucleotide sequences in the sample also encode this CDR3. CDR3 in amino acids: CASSLQVNYGYTF. CDR3 nucleotide sequence: TGTGCCAGCAGCCTACAGGTCAACTATGGCTACACCTTC. The rearrangement joins TRBV6-2 or TRBV6-3 to TRBJ1-2; perhaps TRBD1 as D (5 bases). The V end was cut by 6 bases, the J end by 2 bases, with 10 bases between. The CDR3 runs to 13 residues. The germline V gene encodes CDR1 MNHEY and CDR2 SVGEGT.

This chain joins TRBV10-1 and TRBJ2-7; 7 bases are a match to TRBD1. The germline V gene has CDR1 WNHNN and CDR2 SYGVQD (reference sequence). After removal of 10 bases from V and 2 bases from J, the junction contained 8 bases not matched to a gene. This CDR3 has 13 residues. The CDR3 bases are TGCGCCAATCCGACAGGGCAAACCTACGAGCAGTACTTC. Amino acid sequence: CANPTGQTYEQYF.

V gene TRBV7-2 combines with J gene TRBJ2-6; 10 bases map to TRBD1. The CDR3 has 18 amino acids. The trim removed 0 bases at V and 0 bases at J, leaving 2 bases unmatched. Germline V CDR1 and CDR2: SGHTA, FQGNSA. This CDR3 reads CASSLAGTGASGANVLTF. The CDR3 DNA reads TGTGCCAGCAGCTTAGCCGGGACAGGGGCCTCTGGGGCCAACGTCCTGACTTTC.

CDR3 region: CAISPLAGGDEQFF. In DNA, the CDR3 is TGTGCCATCAGCCCACTAGCGGGGGGAGATGAGCAGTTCTTC. The chain has TRBV10-3 and TRBJ2-1; 12 nucleotides align to TRBD2. CDR1 and CDR2 from the germline V gene are ENHRY and SYGVKD. The CDR3 sequence is 14 residues long. V lost 6 bases and J lost 8; bases outside the gene matches: 5.

This chain links TRBV6-5 with TRBJ1-1; 7 bases map to TRBD1. The germline CDR1 and CDR2 sequences are MNHEY and SVGAGI. The CDR3 runs 13 residues. J lost 6 bases, V lost 6 bases, and 7 bases had no gene match. CDR3 DNA sequence: TGTGCCAGCAGGAGACAGGGTGGGGCTGAAGCTTTCTTT. This encodes CASRRQGGAEAFF.